The 32 T cell receptor beta chains given below trace back to one sample, sequenced in a study of T cell responses to AZD1222 COVID-19 vaccine. Clones were read by immunoSEQ multiplex PCR, and TCRdb kept only the in-frame ones, dropping some. Here the sample spans roughly 100,000 clones, 85% to 90% being singletons. Source: peripheral blood, taken on day 0 of AZD1222 vaccination. Receptor source: an adult in good health.

The V gene is TRBV10-3, the J gene TRBJ1-1; no reliable D call. The germline CDR1 and CDR2 sequences are ENHRY and SYGVKD. V gave up 3 bases and J gave up 0 bases, with 11 bases separating them. The length of the CDR3 is 15 residues. The CDR3 sequence: CAISEQIGVNTEAFF. The CDR3 DNA reads TGTGCCATCAGTGAACAAATCGGGGTGAACACTGAAGCTTTCTTT.

The J gene is TRBJ2-1, the V gene TRBV7-9; 10 bases map to TRBD1. The junction had 13 bases not matched to a gene; V was cut back by 5 bases and J by 6 bases. Per the germline V gene, CDR1 is SEHNR and CDR2 is FQNEAQ (reference sequence). The CDR3 covers 17 residues. In DNA, the CDR3 is TGTGCCAGCAGCCATCTTGGAGGGACAGGGGCGAGCAATGAGCAGTTCTTC. It is translated as CASSHLGGTGASNEQFF.

The chain combines TRBV2 with TRBJ2-2, with TRBD2 matching 7 bases. The CDR3 runs to 16 residues. V gave up 3 bases and J gave up 5 bases; unmatched junction bases: 9. Germline CDR1 reads SNHLY; CDR2 reads FYNNEI. CDR3 nucleotides: TGTGCCAGCAGTGATTGGCTGGGGAGGGGAACCGGGGAGCTGTTTTTT. Protein sequence: CASSDWLGRGTGELFF.

This chain links TRBV6-1 with TRBJ2-1; D unclear. CDR3 length: 13 residues. Germline values: CDR1 MNHNS, CDR2 SASEGT. V lost 0 bases, J lost 4 bases, and 4 bases lay in between. CDR3 nucleotide sequence: TGTGCCAGCAGTGAAGCAGGGTACAATGAGCAGTTCTTC. This codes for CASSEAGYNEQFF.

This clone showed up just once. The J gene is TRBJ2-7, the V gene TRBV2, with TRBD2 matching over 9 bases. The CDR3 sequence is 16 residues long. CDR1 and CDR2 (germline): SNHLY, FYNNEI. Trimming removed 4 bases from V and 9 bases from J; junction bases left unmatched: 16. The CDR3 DNA sequence: TGTGCCAGCAGTGCTTGGGAAATTAGCGGGGGTACGTTGCAGTACTTC. Its protein product is CASSAWEISGGTLQYF.

The CDR3 DNA reads as TGTGCCAGTAGTATCACAGGGGGTAGCAATCAGCCCCAGCATTTT. It codes for CASSITGGSNQPQHF. This sequence joins TRBV19 and TRBJ1-5; the match to TRBD1 covers 8 bases. The junction had 1 base not matched to a gene; V was cut back by 3 bases and J by 0 bases. This CDR3 is built from 15 residues. Germline V gene sequence: CDR1 LNHDA, CDR2 SQIVND (reference sequence).

The chain employs TRBV4-1 and TRBJ1-4; 11 nucleotides agree with TRBD1. Germline V gives CDR1 MGHRA, CDR2 YSYEKL. This CDR3 has 15 amino acids. Trimming at V came to 2 bases and at J to 11 bases, leaving 7 bases not matched to a gene. CDR3 protein: CASSQLLGQGDKLFF. In DNA form, the CDR3 reads TGCGCCAGCAGCCAACTCCTGGGACAGGGGGACAAACTGTTTTTT.

This clone was seen just once. The chain uses TRBV4-3 and TRBJ1-6; 7 bases align to TRBD1. The J segment lost 8 bases and the V segment lost 5 bases, leaving 9 bases of the junction unmatched. The CDR3 contains 15 residues. Germline V gives CDR1 LGHNA, CDR2 YSLEER. The CDR3 reads CASSFSDRPDSPLHF. CDR3 DNA sequence: TGCGCCAGCAGCTTTTCGGACAGGCCGGATTCACCCCTCCACTTT.

V gene TRBV19 combines with J gene TRBJ2-2; 8 bases align to TRBD2. CDR3 size: 14 residues. Germline V gene data show CDR1 as LNHDA and CDR2 as SQIVND (reference sequence). After removal of 8 bases from V and 7 bases from J, the junction contained 9 bases not matched to a gene. The chain's CDR3 is CASAERGQVGELFF. CDR3 coding DNA: TGTGCCAGTGCCGAGCGGGGGCAGGTCGGGGAGCTGTTTTTT.

This chain joins TRBV2 and TRBJ2-4; D is uncertain. Trimming removed 7 bases from V and 5 bases from J, with 6 bases in between. This CDR3 contains 11 residues. Germline lookup yields CDR1 SNHLY and CDR2 FYNNEI. In nucleotides, the CDR3 is TGTGCCAGCACTCTCGAAAACATTCAGTACTTC. Protein sequence: CASTLENIQYF.

This clone was counted between two and nine times. The rearrangement links TRBV5-1 to TRBJ2-2; a possible D gene is TRBD2 (5 bases). Germline assignment: CDR1 SGHRS and CDR2 YFSETQ. V shed 6 bases and J shed 5 bases, with 14 bases lying between them. This CDR3 has 14 amino acids. The chain's CDR3 is CASNPGTRTGELFF. Written as DNA, the CDR3 is TGCGCCAGCAACCCGGGAACGAGGACCGGGGAGCTGTTTTTT.

The genes are TRBV28 and TRBJ1-2; 7 nucleotides align to TRBD1. The V and J ends lost 2 bases and 4 bases, in that order; junction bases with no gene match: 4. CDR1 MDHEN and CDR2 SYDVKM come from the germline V gene. The CDR3 is made up of 14 amino acids. The CDR3 coding sequence is TGTGCCAGCAGTTTACCGGGACAGCTCTATGGCTACACCTTC. Amino acids: CASSLPGQLYGYTF.

The V and J genes are TRBV10-3 and TRBJ1-5; 7 bases map to TRBD1. CDR1 ENHRY and CDR2 SYGVKD come from the germline V gene. V dropped 10 bases and J dropped 0; count of bases not matched to a gene: 9. There are 15 residues in the CDR3. CDR3: CATQPTGDSNQPQHF. For the CDR3, the DNA is TGTGCCACCCAACCCACAGGGGATAGCAATCAGCCCCAGCATTTT.

The CDR3 sequence: CASLPDARSNQPQHF. CDR3 DNA sequence: TGTGCCAGTCTTCCGGATGCTCGGAGCAATCAGCCCCAGCATTTT. This sequence joins TRBV2 and TRBJ1-5, with no clear D. V lost 9 bases and J lost 1, with 16 bases in between. Germline V lookup: CDR1 SNHLY, CDR2 FYNNEI. The CDR3 loop spans 15 amino acids.

The CDR3 loop is CASSRWDRQETQYF. The CDR3 DNA follows: TGTGCCAGCAGTAGGTGGGACAGACAAGAGACCCAGTACTTC. The rearrangement links TRBV28 to TRBJ2-5, with 7 bases identical to TRBD1. CDR3 length: 14 residues. V lost 5 bases to trimming and J lost 2 bases; unmatched junction nucleotides: 5. The germline V gene encodes CDR1 MDHEN and CDR2 SYDVKM.

This clone appeared a single time. The chain uses TRBV19 and TRBJ1-1, with D hard to call. V was pared by 3 bases and J by 4 bases, with 9 bases between. This CDR3 spans 13 amino acids. Germline V gene data show CDR1 as LNHDA and CDR2 as SQIVND (reference sequence). This CDR3 reads CASSMAVATEAFF. As DNA, the CDR3 is TGTGCCAGTAGTATGGCGGTGGCCACTGAAGCTTTCTTT. The full variable domain, its missing parts supplied by reference TRBV19 and TRBJ1-1, is DGGITQSPKYLFRKEGQNVTLSCEQNLNHDAMYWYRQDPGQGLRLIYYSQIVNDFQKGDIAEGYSVSREKKESFPLTVTSAQKNPTAFYLCASSMAVATEAFFGQGTRLTVV.

The V and J genes are TRBV7-2 and TRBJ1-2, with D maybe TRBD1 (6 bases). Germline V CDR1 and CDR2: SGHTA, FQGNSA. The CDR3 runs 14 residues. Trimming removed 3 bases from V and 2 bases from J, with 10 bases in between. The CDR3 region is CASSLGAVNYGYTF. The CDR3 coding sequence is TGTGCCAGCAGCTTGGGGGCAGTAAACTATGGCTACACCTTC.

V and J are TRBV3-1 (or the pseudogene TRBV3-2) and TRBJ1-2; 8 bases agree with TRBD1. V was pared by 4 bases and J by 2 bases, with 3 bases of the junction left unmatched. The CDR3 extends over 14 amino acids. Germline assignment: CDR1 LGHDT and CDR2 YNNKEL (reference sequence). The CDR3 protein is CASSPGGRNYGYTF. CDR3 DNA: TGTGCCAGCAGCCCAGGGGGCAGGAACTATGGCTACACCTTC.

J is TRBJ1-1 and V is TRBV5-8; TRBD1 agrees at 9 bases. Germline V gene data show CDR1 as SGHTS and CDR2 as YDEGEE. V shed 2 bases, J shed 5 bases, and the junction held 4 bases outside the gene matches. CDR3 length equals 14 residues. The CDR3 is CASSFNRGLTEAFF. Here the CDR3 DNA reads TGTGCCAGCAGCTTTAACAGGGGGCTTACTGAAGCTTTCTTT.

This clone was seen only a few times. The gene calls are TRBV6-1 and TRBJ2-6; the D is unclear. This CDR3 spans 15 amino acids. Trimming stripped 2 bases from V and 0 bases from J, with 5 bases between. Germline values: CDR1 MNHNS, CDR2 SASEGT. The CDR3 sequence is CASSEIRSGANVLTF. In DNA, the CDR3 is TGTGCCAGCAGTGAAATTCGCTCTGGGGCCAACGTCCTGACTTTC.

The chain joins TRBV18 to TRBJ2-5, with 7 bases lining up with TRBD2. CDR3 size: 13 residues. From germline, CDR1 is KGHSH and CDR2 LQKENI. The ends lost 3 bases at V and 2 bases at J; junction bases unmatched: 0. This chain's CDR3 is CASSPGGQETQYF. CDR3 DNA: TGTGCCAGCTCACCGGGAGGGCAAGAGACCCAGTACTTC.

This clone was seen a few times. This chain connects TRBV5-1 to TRBJ1-4; 7 positions match TRBD1. Trimming at V came to 3 bases and at J to 0 bases, leaving 5 bases not matched to a gene. This CDR3 spans 16 amino acids. Germline V lookup: CDR1 SGHRS, CDR2 YFSETQ. The CDR3 here is CASSWDRVATNEKLFF. The CDR3 DNA is TGCGCCAGCAGCTGGGACAGAGTTGCAACTAATGAAAAACTGTTTTTT.

This clone occurred a few times. The chain joins TRBV7-9 to TRBJ1-1; D might be TRBD1 (6 bases). The germline gives CDR1 SEHNR, CDR2 FQNEAQ (reference sequence). V was clipped by 7 bases and J by 8 bases, with 23 bases between them. The CDR3 is 15 amino acids. The CDR3 is CASNPLGGRTVEAFF. DNA for the CDR3: TGTGCCAGCAACCCTCTAGGAGGGAGGACAGTCGAAGCTTTCTTT.

This chain links TRBV7-8 with TRBJ2-7; possibly TRBD1 for D (5 bases). The CDR3 sequence is 16 residues long. Trimming stripped 0 bases from V and 4 bases from J, with 16 bases between. Looked up from germline, CDR1 is SGHVS and CDR2 is FQNEAQ. This CDR3 is CASSLASGQGLYEQYF. The DNA of the CDR3 is TGTGCCAGCAGCTTAGCGTCAGGACAAGGATTGTACGAGCAGTACTTC.

This clone was picked up a small number of times. The chain links TRBV9 to TRBJ1-5, with D possibly matching TRBD1 (5 bases). The ends were cut back, 1 base at V and 4 bases at J, with 9 bases in the middle. The CDR3 length is 14 residues. Per the germline V gene, CDR1 is SGDLS and CDR2 is YYNGEE. The CDR3 bases are TGTGCCAGCAGCGTATGGGGCGGTAATCAGCCCCAGCATTTT. Translating gives CASSVWGGNQPQHF. Full variable domain (outside the CDR3, taken from reference TRBV9 and TRBJ1-5): DSGVTQTPKHLITATGQRVTLRCSPRSGDLSVYWYQQSLDQGLQFLIQYYNGEERAKGNILERFSAQQFPDLHSELNLSSLELGDSALYFCASSVWGGNQPQHFGDGTRLSIL.

The rearrangement uses TRBV5-4 and TRBJ2-7; D possibly uses TRBD1 or TRBD2 (5 bases each). The CDR3 has 13 residues. V was trimmed by 4 bases and J by 2 bases, leaving 10 bases between them. Germline assignment: CDR1 SGHNT and CDR2 YYREEE (reference sequence). In DNA, the CDR3 is TGTGCCAGCAGCCGGGACGGGCCCTACGAGCAGTACTTC. This codes for CASSRDGPYEQYF. Together with reference TRBV5-4 and TRBJ2-7, the CDR3 gives the full variable domain: ETGVTQSPTHLIKTRGQQVTLRCSSQSGHNTVSWYQQALGQGPQFIFQYYREEENGRGNFPPRFSGLQFPNYSSELNVNALELDDSALYLCASSRDGPYEQYFGPGTRLTVT.

The chain uses TRBV5-5 and TRBJ1-2; no reliable D call. The CDR3 sequence is 14 residues long. Trimming stripped 0 bases from V and 3 bases from J, with 9 bases between. Germline-derived CDR1 and CDR2 are SGHKS and YYEKEE (reference sequence). Written as DNA, the CDR3 is TGTGCCAGCAGCTTGGTCGACCCAGACTATGGCTACACCTTC. Amino acids: CASSLVDPDYGYTF.

This chain uses TRBV5-8 with TRBJ1-1; no definite D call. Germline assignment: CDR1 SGHTS and CDR2 YDEGEE. The CDR3 spans 17 residues. V gave up 1 base and J gave up 2 bases, with 18 bases separating them. The DNA of the CDR3 is TGTGCCAGCAGCTTGAGGCGGGTAAAGGAGATTAACACTGAAGCTTTCTTT. Amino acids: CASSLRRVKEINTEAFF.

The rearrangement links TRBV7-2 to TRBJ2-1; no reliable D call. V lost 5 bases to trimming and J lost 0 bases, with 5 bases between them. Germline V gene sequence: CDR1 SGHTA, CDR2 FQGNSA. The CDR3 length is 13 residues. CDR3 region: CASSESSYNEQFF. DNA for the CDR3: TGTGCCAGCAGCGAGAGCTCCTACAATGAGCAGTTCTTC.

V and J are TRBV10-3 and TRBJ1-1; 10 bases map to TRBD1. Germline V gene lookup returns CDR1 ENHRY and CDR2 SYGVKD. J gave up 2 bases and V 2 bases, and 8 bases lay outside the gene matches. This CDR3 contains 17 residues. This chain's CDR3 is CAISEKGTGAGNTEAFF. CDR3 DNA: TGTGCCATCAGTGAGAAGGGGACAGGGGCGGGCAACACTGAAGCTTTCTTT.

This chain links TRBV7-9 with TRBJ1-1, with a tentative D call TRBD1 (5 bases). CDR3 length: 16 residues. V lost 0 bases and J 0 bases, leaving 11 bases between the germline ends. From germline, CDR1 is SEHNR and CDR2 FQNEAQ (reference sequence). CDR3 in amino acids: CASSLASGTMNTEAFF. The CDR3, as DNA: TGTGCCAGCAGCTTAGCCTCGGGGACCATGAACACTGAAGCTTTCTTT.

This chain links TRBV5-1 with TRBJ1-3; TRBD1 aligns across 9 bases. The CDR3 covers 13 residues. J gave up 6 bases and V 4 bases, and 2 bases lay outside the gene matches. The germline gives CDR1 SGHRS, CDR2 YFSETQ. This CDR3 is CASSVQGANTIYF. The DNA of the CDR3 is TGCGCCAGCAGCGTACAGGGGGCAAACACCATATATTTT.